This T cell receptor (beta chain) was retrieved from a study of blood T cell repertoires in COVID-19. For the study at large: COVID-19 samples, acute and convalescent, were from the United States, Italy and Spain. The analysed material was cDNA or gDNA that came from T cells, B-cell-depleted T cells, or PBMCs.

Per the original methods: Quantification of nucleated cells was approximated via reference gene primer amplification. Generated by immunoSEQ multiplex PCR, the TCRdb table keeps only in-frame clones and is missing some. That table supplies the V and J calls and clone size; D and trimming were determined from the DNA. This table has some 210,000 clones, 84% appearing once. V was clipped by 6 bases and J by 13 bases, with 13 bases between them. Germline V CDR1 and CDR2: SGHTA, FQGNSA. The CDR3 runs to 11 residues. The TCR comes from a human donor in a cohort sampled during active COVID-19. Material for sequencing was peripheral blood. The rearrangement joins TRBV7-2 to TRBJ2-1; TRBD1 is a possible D gene (6 bases). The CDR3 nucleotides are TGTGCCAGCAGTCAAGGACAGACCCAGTTCTTC. Translated: CASSQGQTQFF.